The T cell receptor (beta chain) described here comes from a study of shared clonotypes between healthy human individuals. At the level of the study: Per-donor plates numbered three CD4 naive, three CD4 memory, two CD8 naive and one CD8 memory.

Turning to this clone: The antigen is unknown.

Whole-study results and caveats: Clonotype sharing levels among donors were expected to vary with sequencing depth.

Per germline, CDR1 MDHEN and CDR2 SYDVKM. The V and J ends lost 5 bases and 6 bases, in that order; junction bases with no gene match: 11. The CDR3 loop spans 15 amino acids. The assay was immunoSEQ multiplex PCR, and TCRdb's table has in-frame clones only and misses some. The sample yields 550,000 to 750,000 clones, about 95% seen once. Selected positively for CCR7 and CD45RO-negative, naive CD8 cells excluded terminally differentiated effector memory CD45RA+ cells. The chain has TRBV28 and TRBJ2-3; 7 bases fit TRBD2. The receptor was isolated from a woman aged 25 to 39 in good health. Sequenced material: naive CD8+ T cells sorted from blood. The CDR3 region has the DNA TGTGCCAGCAGTCAAGGGGAGGGGTCCGGGGATACGCAGTATTTT. Its translation: CASSQGEGSGDTQYF.